One TCR beta chain is described in this entry. Its antigen is currently unknown. The sample is drawn from a study of vaccination effects on CD4 cells after COVID-19. Sequenced by immunoSEQ multiplex PCR; TCRdb stores in-frame clones only, minus some. The sample comprises about 73,000 clones, over 65% of which are singletons, and about 2% rests with the top ten. Regarding the study as a whole: Only a few convalescent patients and no early post-infection timepoints featured in the study.

After roughly 9 days in culture, the CD4+ T cells were isolated. Participants got two doses of BNT162b2 or mRNA-1273 vaccine. This TCR was sampled from a human donor who received a COVID-19 vaccine. The source material was CD4+ T cells from PBMCs cultured without peptide, sampled after COVID-19 vaccination.

DNA of the CDR3: TGCGCCAGCAGCCAAGTTAGAGGGTATAGGACTGAAGCTTTCTTT. This sequence encodes CASSQVRGYRTEAFF. The V and J genes are TRBV4-1 and TRBJ1-1, with no clear D. Trimming took 1 base from V and 5 from J, leaving 14 bases between them. CDR1 is MGHRA, CDR2 YSYEKL, per germline. This CDR3 has 15 residues.